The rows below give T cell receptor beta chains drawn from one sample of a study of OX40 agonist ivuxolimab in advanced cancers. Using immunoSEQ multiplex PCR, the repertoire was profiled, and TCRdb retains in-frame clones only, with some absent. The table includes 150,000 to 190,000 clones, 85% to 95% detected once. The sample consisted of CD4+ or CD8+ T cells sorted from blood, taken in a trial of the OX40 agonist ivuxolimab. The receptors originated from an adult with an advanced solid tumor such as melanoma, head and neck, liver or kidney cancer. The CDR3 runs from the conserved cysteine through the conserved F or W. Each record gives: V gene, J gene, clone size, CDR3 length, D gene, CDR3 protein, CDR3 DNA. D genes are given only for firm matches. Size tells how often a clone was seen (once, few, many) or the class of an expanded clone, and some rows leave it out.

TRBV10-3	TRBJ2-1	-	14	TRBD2	CAISETSGYNEQFF	TGTGCCATCAGTGAGACTAGCGGCTACAATGAGCAGTTCTTC
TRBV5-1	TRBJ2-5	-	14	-	CASSPRGVQETQYF	TGCGCCAGCAGCCCGAGGGGGGTACAAGAGACCCAGTACTTC
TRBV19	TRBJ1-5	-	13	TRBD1	CASRYRGLQPQHF	TGTGCCAGTAGGTACAGGGGGCTTCAGCCCCAGCATTTT
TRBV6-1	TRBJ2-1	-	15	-	CASRSQEAGYNEQFF	TGTGCCAGCAGGTCGCAGGAGGCGGGATACAATGAGCAGTTCTTC
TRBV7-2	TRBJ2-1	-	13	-	CASSRTEYNEQFF	TGTGCCAGCAGTCGGACAGAATACAATGAGCAGTTCTTC
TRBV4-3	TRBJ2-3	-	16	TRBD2	CASSQNLAGGGDTQYF	TGCGCCAGCAGCCAAAACCTAGCGGGGGGAGGAGATACGCAGTATTTT
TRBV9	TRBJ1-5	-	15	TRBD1	CASSADGQGHQPQHF	TGTGCCAGCAGCGCCGACGGACAGGGGCATCAGCCCCAGCATTTT
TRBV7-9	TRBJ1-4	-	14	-	CASSTRVRAEKLFF	TGTGCCAGCAGCACCAGGGTGCGGGCTGAAAAACTGTTTTTT
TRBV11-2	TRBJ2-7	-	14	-	CASSLEGFSYEQYF	TGTGCCAGCAGCTTAGAAGGGTTCTCCTACGAGCAGTACTTC
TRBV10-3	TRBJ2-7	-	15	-	CAISDNTGSWDEQYF	TGTGCCATCAGTGACAATACCGGGTCTTGGGACGAGCAGTACTTC
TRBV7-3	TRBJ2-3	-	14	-	CASSLGLGADTQYF	TGTGCCAGCAGCTTGGGACTTGGGGCAGATACGCAGTATTTT
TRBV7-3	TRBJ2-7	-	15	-	CASSLEAEPGYEQYF	TGTGCCAGCAGCTTAGAGGCGGAGCCGGGCTACGAGCAGTACTTC
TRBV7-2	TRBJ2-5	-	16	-	CASSLDGGYRGETQYF	TGTGCCAGCAGCTTAGACGGTGGCTATCGAGGGGAGACCCAGTACTTC
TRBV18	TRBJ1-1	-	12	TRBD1	CASSKQGGEAFF	TGTGCCAGCTCAAAACAGGGGGGTGAAGCTTTCTTT
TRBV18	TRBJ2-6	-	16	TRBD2	CASSPGGGAGANVLTF	TGTGCCAGCTCACCGGGCGGGGGTGCCGGGGCCAACGTCCTGACTTTC
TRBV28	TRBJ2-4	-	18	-	CASSPGTRTSLAKNIQYF	TGTGCCAGCAGCCCCGGGACACGAACCTCCTTAGCCAAAAACATTCAGTACTTC
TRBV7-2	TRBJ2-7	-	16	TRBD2	CASSLGLAGGPHEQYF	TGTGCCAGCAGCTTAGGACTAGCGGGGGGGCCGCACGAGCAGTACTTC
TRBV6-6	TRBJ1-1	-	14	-	CASSFQGGGTEAFF	TGTGCCAGCAGTTTCCAGGGTGGAGGCACTGAAGCTTTCTTT
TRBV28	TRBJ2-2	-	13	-	CATVGGNTGELFF	TGTGCCACCGTGGGCGGAAACACCGGGGAGCTGTTTTTT
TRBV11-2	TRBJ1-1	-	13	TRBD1	CASSPDRGSEAFF	TGTGCCAGCAGCCCCGACAGGGGGAGTGAAGCTTTCTTT
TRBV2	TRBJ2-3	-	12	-	CASSVVGYTQYF	TGTGCCAGCAGTGTTGTGGGGTATACGCAGTATTTT
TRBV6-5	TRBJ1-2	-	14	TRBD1	CASGGWDRVYGYTF	TGTGCCAGCGGGGGGTGGGACAGGGTGTATGGCTACACCTTC
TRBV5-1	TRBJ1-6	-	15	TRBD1	CASSLFDRGNSPLHF	TGCGCCAGCAGCTTGTTCGACAGGGGTAATTCACCCCTCCACTTT
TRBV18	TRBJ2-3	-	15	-	CASSPRAGVTDTQYF	TGTGCCAGCTCACCACGGGCAGGGGTTACAGATACGCAGTATTTT
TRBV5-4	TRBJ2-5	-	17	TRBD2	CASRFGLAGELQETQYF	TGTGCCAGCAGATTTGGACTAGCGGGCGAACTCCAAGAGACCCAGTACTTC
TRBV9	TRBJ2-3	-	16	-	CASSVGVLRSTDTQYF	TGTGCCAGCAGCGTAGGCGTCTTGAGATCCACAGATACGCAGTATTTT
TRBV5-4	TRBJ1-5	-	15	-	CASSLLALPGQPQHF	TGTGCCAGCAGCTTGCTTGCCCTCCCCGGCCAGCCCCAGCATTTT
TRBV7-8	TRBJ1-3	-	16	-	CASSLGAGGDGNTIYF	TGTGCCAGCAGCTTAGGGGCGGGGGGCGATGGAAACACCATATATTTT
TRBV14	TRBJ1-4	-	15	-	CASSQLRQANEKLFF	TGTGCCAGCAGCCAACTTCGACAGGCGAATGAAAAACTGTTTTTT
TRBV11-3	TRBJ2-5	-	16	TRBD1	CASSLGQGAPRETQYF	TGTGCCAGCAGCTTAGGACAGGGGGCGCCCCGAGAGACCCAGTACTTC
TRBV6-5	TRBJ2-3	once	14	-	CASSPRVVTDTQYF	TGTGCCAGCAGCCCCCGAGTAGTAACAGATACGCAGTATTTT
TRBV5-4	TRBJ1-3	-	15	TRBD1	CASSRSTGGGNTIYF	TGTGCCAGCAGCCGATCCACAGGGGGTGGAAACACCATATATTTT
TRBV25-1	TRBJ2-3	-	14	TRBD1	CASSVDRIADTQYF	TGTGCCAGCAGTGTGGACAGGATCGCAGATACGCAGTATTTT
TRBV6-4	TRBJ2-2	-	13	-	CASSLDNTGELFF	TGTGCCAGCAGTCTAGATAACACCGGGGAGCTGTTTTTT